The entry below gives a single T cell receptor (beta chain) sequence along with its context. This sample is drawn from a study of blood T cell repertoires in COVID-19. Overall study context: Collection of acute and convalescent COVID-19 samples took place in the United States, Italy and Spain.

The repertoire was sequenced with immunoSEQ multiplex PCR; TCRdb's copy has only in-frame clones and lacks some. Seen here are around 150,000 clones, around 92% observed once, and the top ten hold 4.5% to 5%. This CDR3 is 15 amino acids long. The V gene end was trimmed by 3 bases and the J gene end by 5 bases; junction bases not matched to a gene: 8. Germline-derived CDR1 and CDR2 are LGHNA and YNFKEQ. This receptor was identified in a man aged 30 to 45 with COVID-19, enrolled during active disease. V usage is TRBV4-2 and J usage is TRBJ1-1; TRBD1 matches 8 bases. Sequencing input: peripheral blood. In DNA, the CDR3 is TGTGCCAGCAGCCACTTGACAGGGGATGAGACTGAAGCTTTCTTT. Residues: CASSHLTGDETEAFF.